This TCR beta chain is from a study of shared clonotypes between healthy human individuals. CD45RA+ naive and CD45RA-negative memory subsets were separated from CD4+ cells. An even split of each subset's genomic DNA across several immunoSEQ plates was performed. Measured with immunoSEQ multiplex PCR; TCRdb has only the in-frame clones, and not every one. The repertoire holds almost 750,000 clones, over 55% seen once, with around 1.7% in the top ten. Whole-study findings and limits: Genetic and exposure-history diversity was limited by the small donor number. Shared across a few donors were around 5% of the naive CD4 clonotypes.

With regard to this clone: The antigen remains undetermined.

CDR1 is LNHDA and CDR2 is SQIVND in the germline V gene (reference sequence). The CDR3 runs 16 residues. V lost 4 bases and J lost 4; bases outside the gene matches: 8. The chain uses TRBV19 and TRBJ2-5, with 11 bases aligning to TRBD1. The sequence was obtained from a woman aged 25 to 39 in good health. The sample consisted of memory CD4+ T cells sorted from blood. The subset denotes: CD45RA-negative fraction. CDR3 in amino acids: CASSRGQGAGRETQYF. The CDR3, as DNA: TGTGCCAGTAGTAGAGGACAGGGGGCTGGTCGAGAGACCCAGTACTTC.